This T cell receptor (beta chain) was recovered during a study of CD8 T cells in Susac syndrome. An input of 0.5 to 1 ug of RNA was subjected to reverse transcription using random hexamers. immunoSEQ multiplex PCR amplified TCR beta CDR3 across 54 Vbeta, 13 Jbeta. TCRdb reprocessed the immunoSEQ multiplex PCR reads with MiXCR, giving one entry per CDR3 protein. The repertoire holds about 280,000 distinct CDR3 sequences, with 70% to 90% as singletons. Negative isolation yielded CD4+ and CD8+ T cells, and FACS enriched TEMRA cells. Sequencing input: CD8+ T cells from PBMCs. The TCR originated in a human donor with multiple sclerosis.

DNA for the CDR3: TGTGCCAGCAGTTCGGGACTAGCGGGACCACGCGTGACCCAGTACTTC. Encoded protein: CASSSGLAGPRVTQYF. The V gene is TRBV12-3 or TRBV12-4, the J gene TRBJ2-5; TRBD2 matches 13 bases. V was pared by 4 bases and J by 7 bases, with 9 bases of the junction left unmatched. CDR3 length equals 16 residues.